This is a list of T cell receptor beta chains from one sample in a study of OX40 agonist ivuxolimab in advanced cancers. The method was immunoSEQ multiplex PCR; TCRdb's version includes in-frame clones alone and lacks a portion of them. Counted here are 55,000 to 85,000 clones, about 85% occurring once; the ten biggest clones make up roughly 0.69%. Material: CD4+ or CD8+ T cells sorted from blood, obtained in a trial of the OX40 agonist ivuxolimab. The receptors were sampled from an adult with an advanced solid tumor such as melanoma, head and neck, liver or kidney cancer. CDR3s include the opening cysteine and the closing phenylalanine or tryptophan. The D gene is left open where the match is weak. The size field is filled for only some rows; it gives once, few, many or a size class.

once . TRBJ2-5 TRBV27 TGTGCCAGCAGTTTAAATTTCCGGCAAGAGACCCAGTACTTC CASSLNFRQETQYF
. . TRBJ1-2 TRBV19 TGTGCCAGTAGTATCGGGGGAGGCTACACCTTC CASSIGGGYTF
once . TRBJ2-3 TRBV6-1 TGTGCCAGCAGTGAGGTACAGGTAAACACAGATACGCAGTATTTT CASSEVQVNTDTQYF
. . TRBJ2-2 TRBV6-5 TGTGCCAGCAGTAGACAGGCTTTATCCACCGGGGAGCTGTTTTTT CASSRQALSTGELFF
. TRBD2 TRBJ2-1 TRBV9 TGTGCCAGCAGCGTGGCGGGGGACTACTACAATGAGCAGTTCTTC CASSVAGDYYNEQFF
once . TRBJ2-4 TRBV7-8 TGTGCCAGCAGCTTAGGTTCGGGGATAGCCAAAAACATTCAGTACTTC CASSLGSGIAKNIQYF
. . TRBJ2-7 TRBV27 TGTGCCAGTGCCCCCCTACAGGCCTACGAGCAGTACTTC CASAPLQAYEQYF
. . TRBJ2-5 TRBV28 TGTGCCAGCAGTTCTTCTAGGGCCCTCGACGAGACCCAGTACTTC CASSSSRALDETQYF
. . TRBJ2-7 TRBV18 TGTGCCAGCTCACCGGGCAGAGGGGACGAGCAGTACTTC CASSPGRGDEQYF
. . TRBJ1-1 TRBV5-5 TGTGCCAGCAGCTTTGGACAGTCAGAAGCTTTCTTT CASSFGQSEAFF
. . TRBJ1-5 TRBV4-1 TGCGCCAGCAGCCAAGATTCTGGGCATCCCCAGCATTTT CASSQDSGHPQHF
. . TRBJ2-1 TRBV7-3 TGTGCCAGCAGCCCAGACAGAGACAATGAGCAGTTCTTC CASSPDRDNEQFF
. . TRBJ1-5 TRBV7-2 TGTGCCAGCAGCTTAGCGGAAAATCAGCCCCAGCATTTT CASSLAENQPQHF
. . TRBJ1-4 TRBV27 TGTGCCAGCAGTTCCCCGACCGGGAGAGGTGAAAAACTGTTTTTT CASSSPTGRGEKLFF
. . TRBJ2-7 TRBV9 TGTGCCAGCAGCGTAGGAGGGGCGGCCGGTTACGAGCAGTACTTC CASSVGGAAGYEQYF
once . TRBJ2-1 TRBV6-5 TGTGCCAGCAGTTTCAGGGTGATGTCTGACAATGAGCAGTTCTTC CASSFRVMSDNEQFF
. . TRBJ1-6 TRBV7-9 TGTGCCAGCAGCTCCCTCGGAAATTCACCCCTCCACTTT CASSSLGNSPLHF
. . TRBJ1-1 TRBV7-2 TGTGCCAGCAGCTTAGGATCTCTTCGGGTCATGAACACTGAAGCTTTCTTT CASSLGSLRVMNTEAFF
. . TRBJ2-7 TRBV18 TGTGCCAGCTCACGGCCGGCCCACGAGCAGTACTTC CASSRPAHEQYF
. TRBD1 TRBJ1-1 TRBV6-6 TGTGCCAGCAGTACCGGACAGGGGGGCACTGAAGCTTTCTTT CASSTGQGGTEAFF
. . TRBJ1-5 TRBV28 TGTGCCAGCAGTTCCCCCGGACAGTACTATAGCAATCAGCCCCAGCATTTT CASSSPGQYYSNQPQHF
. . TRBJ1-3 TRBV5-6 TGTGCCAGCAGCTTGTTCCAGGGGCCTGGAAACACCATATATTTT CASSLFQGPGNTIYF
. TRBD2 TRBJ2-3 TRBV7-8 TGTGCCAGCAGCTTAGAAAGGGCTAGCGGGGGGGCCAGCGCAGATACGCAGTATTTT CASSLERASGGASADTQYF
. TRBD2 TRBJ2-1 TRBV9 TGTGCCAGCAGCGCCGCGAGGGCTAGCGGGGGGGCAAGAGAGCAGTTCTTC CASSAARASGGAREQFF
. TRBD1 TRBJ1-1 TRBV6-5 TGTGCCATCTCCGGGACAGGGGGTAGGGACACTGAAGCTTTCTTT CAISGTGGRDTEAFF
once . TRBJ2-5 TRBV6-6 TGTGCCAGCACCCCTGCGCTGGAGACCCAGTACTTC CASTPALETQYF
. . TRBJ1-5 TRBV27 TGTGCCAGCAGTTGGACGGGCAATCAGCCCCAGCATTTT CASSWTGNQPQHF
. . TRBJ1-4 TRBV9 TGTGCCAGCAGCGTTCGACCGAGGGAAAAACTGTTTTTT CASSVRPREKLFF
. TRBD1 TRBJ1-6 TRBV2 TGTGCCAGCAGTGGACAGGGGATTTCACCCCTCCACTTT CASSGQGISPLHF
. . TRBJ2-1 TRBV9 TGTGCCAGCAGCGTAGCAGTATACAATGAGCAGTTCTTC CASSVAVYNEQFF
. TRBD2 TRBJ2-3 TRBV10-3 TGTGCCATCAGAGGGACTAGCGGGGCCTCCGAGTCAGATACGCAGTATTTT CAIRGTSGASESDTQYF
. . TRBJ2-1 TRBV6-4 TGTGCCAGCAGCCTCGGAGGCAATGAGCAGTTCTTC CASSLGGNEQFF
. . TRBJ2-1 TRBV15 TGTGCCACCAGCAGAGATAAGGGGGGATTAACCCATGAGCAGTTCTTC CATSRDKGGLTHEQFF
. . TRBJ2-3 TRBV7-7 TGTGCCAGCAGCTTACACAGAGCCACAGATACGCAGTATTTT CASSLHRATDTQYF
. TRBD2 TRBJ2-7 TRBV11-1 TGTGCCAGCAGCCAACTAGCGGGTAGCTCCTACGAGCAGTACTTC CASSQLAGSSYEQYF
. TRBD1 TRBJ1-2 TRBV4-3 TGCGCCAGCAGCCAGAAGACAGGGTATGGCTACACCTTC CASSQKTGYGYTF
. . TRBJ2-1 TRBV7-6 TGTGCCAGCAGCTCCGAAGTGGGATCCTACAATGAGCAGTTCTTC CASSSEVGSYNEQFF
. TRBD1 TRBJ1-5 TRBV7-2 TGTGCCAGCAGCTACGACAGGGCGAATCAGCCCCAGCATTTT CASSYDRANQPQHF
. . TRBJ1-5 TRBV19 TGTGCCAGTAGTCCACGGGGGGGACGGGGCAATCAGCCCCAGCATTTT CASSPRGGRGNQPQHF
. . TRBJ2-5 TRBV18 TGTGCCAGCTCACCACTCCCGGGGCACGAGACCCAGTACTTC CASSPLPGHETQYF
once . TRBJ1-4 TRBV19 TGTGCCAGTAGCCCCGAGTATGTCGAAAAACTGTTTTTT CASSPEYVEKLFF
. TRBD1 TRBJ1-2 TRBV4-2 TGTGCCAGCAGCCAAGGTCTCTTGGTCGGACAGGGGGATGGCTACACCTTC CASSQGLLVGQGDGYTF
. . TRBJ2-1 TRBV9 TGTGCCAGCAGCGCCCAGCTTTGGGGGAATGAGCAGTTCTTC CASSAQLWGNEQFF
. TRBD1 TRBJ2-2 TRBV7-3 TGTGCCAGCAGCACACGGACAGGGGCGGACGGGGAGCTGTTTTTT CASSTRTGADGELFF
. TRBD2 TRBJ2-7 TRBV4-3 TGCGCCAGCAGCCTTGGACTAGCGGGGCGCACCTACGAGCAGTACTTC CASSLGLAGRTYEQYF
. . TRBJ1-2 TRBV2 TGTGCCAGCAGTGTTGAGAGCCGCTATGGCTACACCTTC CASSVESRYGYTF
. TRBD1 TRBJ2-2 TRBV5-1 TGCGCCAGCAGCCCGGGACAGGGGATGACCGGGGAGCTGTTTTTT CASSPGQGMTGELFF
. TRBD1 TRBJ1-5 TRBV4-2 TGTGCCAGCAGCCAAGGAACAGGGGAAAGTCAGCCCCAGCATTTT CASSQGTGESQPQHF
. . TRBJ1-4 TRBV19 TGTGCCAGTGGACCGGGACGGATTAATGAAAAACTGTTTTTT CASGPGRINEKLFF
. TRBD1 TRBJ1-1 TRBV18 TGTGCCAGCTCACGTCGTAGTCTTACAGGGGGAGTCGGCACTGAAGCTTTCTTT CASSRRSLTGGVGTEAFF